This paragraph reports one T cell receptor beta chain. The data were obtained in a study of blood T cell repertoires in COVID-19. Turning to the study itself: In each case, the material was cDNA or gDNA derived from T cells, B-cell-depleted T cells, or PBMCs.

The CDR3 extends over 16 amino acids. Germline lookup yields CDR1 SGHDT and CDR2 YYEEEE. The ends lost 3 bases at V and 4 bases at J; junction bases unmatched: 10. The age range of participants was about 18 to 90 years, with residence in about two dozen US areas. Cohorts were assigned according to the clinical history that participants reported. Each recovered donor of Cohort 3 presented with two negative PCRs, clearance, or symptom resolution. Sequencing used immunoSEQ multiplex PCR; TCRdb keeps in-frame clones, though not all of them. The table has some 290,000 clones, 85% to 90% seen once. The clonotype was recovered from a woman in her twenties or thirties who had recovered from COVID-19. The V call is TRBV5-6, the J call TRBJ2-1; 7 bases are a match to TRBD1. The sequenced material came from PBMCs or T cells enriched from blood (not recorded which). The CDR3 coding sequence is TGTGCCAGCAGCTGGGGGACAGCCGGGCCGTACAATGAGCAGTTCTTC. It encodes CASSWGTAGPYNEQFF. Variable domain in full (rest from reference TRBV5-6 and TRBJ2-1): DAGVTQSPTHLIKTRGQQVTLRCSPKSGHDTVSWYQQALGQGPQFIFQYYEEEERQRGNFPDRFSGHQFPNYSSELNVNALLLGDSALYLCASSWGTAGPYNEQFFGPGTRLTVL.